This is a list of T cell receptor beta chains from one sample in a study of beta chain features in type 1 diabetes. Assay: immunoSEQ multiplex PCR; the TCRdb copy retains only in-frame clones and omits some. The table shows roughly 160,000 clones, with just over 8% occurring only once. Source material: central memory CD4+ T cells from blood. Receptors originate from a woman aged 18-35 years with type 1 diabetes. Both conserved end residues are part of each CDR3.

J	V	CDR3
TRBJ2-3	TRBV19	CASSSVAGSTDTQYF
TRBJ2-7	TRBV4-2	CASSQDVRGPPSYEQYF
TRBJ1-2	TRBV7-8	CASSLGTGNGYTF
TRBJ2-5	TRBV5-4	CASSLYGVRQETQYF
TRBJ1-5	TRBV16	CASSPQYSNQPQHF
TRBJ2-5	TRBV28	CASSEETQYF
TRBJ2-3	TRBV19	CASSIHQAASTDTQYF
TRBJ2-7	TRBV7-2	CASSPQGSLGYEQYF
TRBJ2-7	TRBV18	CASSLSGRSYEQYF
TRBJ2-2	TRBV11-2	CASSLYRTGTGELFF
TRBJ2-5	TRBV7-9	CASSPAARETQYF
TRBJ2-7	TRBV30	CAGVGEGWVEQYF
TRBJ2-7	TRBV7-2	CASSPGTGGSYEQYF
TRBJ2-2	TRBV6-5	CASSYYGTGAGELFF
TRBJ2-7	TRBV7-2	CASSLQGQGIEQYF
TRBJ2-7	TRBV11-2	CASSLPGRGSYEQYF
TRBJ2-3	TRBV5-6	CASSSQGATDTQYF
TRBJ2-7	TRBV29-1	CSAGTSVAYEQYF
TRBJ2-7	TRBV7-2	CASSLVTGEYEQYF
TRBJ1-5	TRBV11-2	CASSVDQGARQPQHF
TRBJ1-2	TRBV6-5	CASSYQRQDGYTF
TRBJ2-2	TRBV5-1	CASSTRMNTGELFF
TRBJ2-1	TRBV23-1	CASSIGAVMNEQFF
TRBJ2-3	TRBV10-3	CAISVGQGFTDTQYF